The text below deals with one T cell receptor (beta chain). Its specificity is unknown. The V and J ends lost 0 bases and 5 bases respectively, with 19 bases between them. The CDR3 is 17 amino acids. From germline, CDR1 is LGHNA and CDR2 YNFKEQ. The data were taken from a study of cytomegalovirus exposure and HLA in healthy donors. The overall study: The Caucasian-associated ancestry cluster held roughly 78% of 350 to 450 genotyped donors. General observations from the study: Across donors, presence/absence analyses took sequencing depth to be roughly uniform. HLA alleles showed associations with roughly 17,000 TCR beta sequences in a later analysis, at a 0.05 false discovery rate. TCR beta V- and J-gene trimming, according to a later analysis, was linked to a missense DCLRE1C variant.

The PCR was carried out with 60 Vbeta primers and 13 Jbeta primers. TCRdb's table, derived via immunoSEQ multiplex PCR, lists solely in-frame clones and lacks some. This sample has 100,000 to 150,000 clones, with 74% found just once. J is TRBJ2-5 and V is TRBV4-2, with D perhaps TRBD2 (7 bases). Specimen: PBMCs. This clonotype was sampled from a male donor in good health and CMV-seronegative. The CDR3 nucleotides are TGTGCCAGCAGCCAAGACGGAGAGGGGGGGCCCGTTGAGACCCAGTACTTC. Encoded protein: CASSQDGEGGPVETQYF.